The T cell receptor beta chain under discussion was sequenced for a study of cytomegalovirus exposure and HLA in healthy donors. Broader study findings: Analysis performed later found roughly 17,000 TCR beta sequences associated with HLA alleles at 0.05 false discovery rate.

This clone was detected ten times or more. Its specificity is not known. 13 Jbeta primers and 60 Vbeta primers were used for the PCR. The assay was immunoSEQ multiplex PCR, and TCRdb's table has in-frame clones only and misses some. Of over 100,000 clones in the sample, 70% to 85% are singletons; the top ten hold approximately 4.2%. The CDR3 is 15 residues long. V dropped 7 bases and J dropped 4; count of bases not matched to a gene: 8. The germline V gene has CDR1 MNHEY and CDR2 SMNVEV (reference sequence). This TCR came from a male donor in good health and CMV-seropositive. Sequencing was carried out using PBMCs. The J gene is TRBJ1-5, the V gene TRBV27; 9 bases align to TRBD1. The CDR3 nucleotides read TGTGCCAGCAAGGTAGGACAGGGGCCAAATCAGCCCCAGCATTTT. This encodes CASKVGQGPNQPQHF.